Included here is one TCR beta chain sequence, with context. The antigen is unknown. TCRdb redid the calling of the reads with MiXCR, one entry per CDR3 protein. The table records about 920,000 distinct CDR3 sequences, around 32% of them present only once. This CDR3 region has 14 residues. V was trimmed by 3 bases and J by 1 base, leaving 9 bases between them. Germline V gene lookup returns CDR1 MGHDK and CDR2 SYGVNS. The data belong to a study of T cell repertoires in cytomegalovirus infection. Study-wide background: CMV epitopes that were recently identified and HLA-C-restricted were used alongside well-studied HLA-B-restricted ones. A matching HLA type, together with CMV infection, was signaled by public TCR beta signatures.

Study-wide results and caveats: Within the response measured ex vivo, HLA-C-restricted CMV-specific TCR beta clonotypes were dominant. Cumulative public TCR beta family frequency identified CMV carriers with the relevant HLA.

The starting material was cultured CD8+ T cells from PBMCs, obtained from culture after CMV antigen stimulation. J is TRBJ1-2 and V is TRBV25-1, with D hard to call. The origin of this receptor is a human donor in good health (CMV status not recorded). Some clones in this sample may be carry-over from other donors' samples. CDR3 region: CASSDRAFNYGYTF. The DNA of the CDR3 is TGTGCCAGCAGTGACCGGGCCTTTAACTATGGCTACACCTTC.